The 14 T cell receptor beta chains in this list originate from one sample, sequenced in a study of blood T cells in healthy people across ages. Using a J-beta primer mix together with a sample-barcoded 5' primer, a second PCR was run for roughly 7 to 12 cycles. A single record per CDR3 protein comes from TCRdb applying MiXCR to the 5' RACE reads. The sample shows about 640,000 distinct CDR3 sequences, under 70% of them seen only once. The sample comprised blood. The receptors derive from a man in his 60s in good health.

The rearrangement joins TRBV14 to TRBJ2-3, with 8 bases identical to TRBD1. J gave up 7 bases and V 6 bases, and 12 bases lay outside the gene matches. The germline gives CDR1 SGHDN, CDR2 FVKESK. There are 15 residues in the CDR3. CDR3 in DNA: TGTGCCAGCAGTCCCAGGGGGCTAATCAGGAATACGCAGTATTTT. It specifies CASSPRGLIRNTQYF.

V and J are TRBV2 and TRBJ2-7; D is ambiguous. Per the germline V gene, CDR1 is SNHLY and CDR2 is FYNNEI. The V end lost 6 bases, the J end lost 1 base, and 16 bases lay between the germline ends. This CDR3 spans 15 amino acids. The CDR3 DNA reads TGTGCCAGCAGGCAGACCGGCAGCCAATCCTACGAGCAGTACTTC. It encodes CASRQTGSQSYEQYF.

The chain uses TRBV6-5 and TRBJ2-7, with TRBD2 matching 7 bases. Germline CDR1 reads MNHEY; CDR2 reads SVGAGI. CDR3 size: 13 residues. The ends lost 6 bases at V and 3 bases at J; junction bases unmatched: 5. In DNA form, the CDR3 reads TGTGCCAGCAGACCAGCGGGGAACTACGAGCAGTACTTC. Its translation: CASRPAGNYEQYF.

Only a few counts were recorded for this clonotype. The V and J genes are TRBV12-3 or TRBV12-4 and TRBJ2-7; TRBD1 aligns across 7 bases. The J call may be in error: the DNA end matches TRBJ2-5 better. This CDR3 region has 13 residues. CDR3: CASSFRQGGTQYF. The CDR3 region has the DNA TGTGCCAGCAGTTTTAGACAGGGCGGGACCCAGTACTTC.

The rearrangement joins TRBV5-1 to TRBJ2-7; TRBD2 agrees at 7 bases. The germline CDR1 and CDR2 sequences are SGHRS and YFSETQ. J was trimmed by 2 bases and V by 4 bases; bases with no gene match: 12. The CDR3 spans 16 residues. CDR3 nucleotide sequence: TGCGCCAGCAGCCGTTCAACGAGCGGGGACCCCTACGAGCAGTACTTC. It is translated as CASSRSTSGDPYEQYF.

The chain links TRBV10-3 to TRBJ2-4; tentatively, D is TRBD1 (5 bases). This CDR3 has 12 residues. Germline V gene lookup returns CDR1 ENHRY and CDR2 SYGVKD. Deletions cut 6 bases from V and 13 bases from J, with 16 bases between. The CDR3 sequence: CAISQGYNEQYF. CDR3 in DNA: TGTGCCATCAGCCAGGGCTACAATGAGCAGTACTTC.

The V call is TRBV14, the J call TRBJ1-2; D gene ambiguous. CDR1 is SGHDN and CDR2 is FVKESK in the germline V gene. This CDR3 spans 13 amino acids. V was cut by 1 base and J by 8 bases, with 11 bases left in between. The CDR3 nucleotides are TGTGCCAGCAGCCAAGCTCCAGGCCTGGGCTACACCTTC. It codes for CASSQAPGLGYTF.

The V gene is TRBV19, the J gene TRBJ2-7, with 8 nucleotides matching TRBD1. V lost 10 bases to trimming and J lost 5 bases; unmatched junction nucleotides: 13. This CDR3 contains 14 residues. Germline-derived CDR1 and CDR2 are LNHDA and SQIVND (reference sequence). This CDR3 reads CATRVGQAGNEQYF. CDR3 nucleotides: TGTGCCACCAGAGTGGGACAGGCGGGCAACGAGCAGTACTTC.

The sample holds a few counts of this clonotype. The V call is TRBV7-9, the J call TRBJ2-5; no definite D call. Germline CDR1 reads SEHNR; CDR2 reads FQNEAQ (reference sequence). CDR3 size: 14 residues. The V end was cut by 1 base, the J end by 3 bases, with 9 bases between. CDR3 in amino acids: CASSLDIWEETQYF. CDR3 nucleotide sequence: TGTGCCAGCAGCTTAGATATCTGGGAAGAGACCCAGTACTTC.

This chain links TRBV28 with TRBJ2-5, with D perhaps being TRBD1 or TRBD2 (5 bases each). This CDR3 comprises 15 residues. The V gene lost 6 bases and the J gene lost 4 bases, with 18 bases spanning the gap. Germline-derived CDR1 and CDR2 are MDHEN and SYDVKM. Here the CDR3 reads CASRYAGTRGETQYF. The DNA of the CDR3 is TGTGCCAGCAGATATGCCGGGACCCGGGGAGAGACCCAGTACTTC.

The sample holds one count of this clonotype. The genes are TRBV2 and TRBJ1-6; D is undetermined. Germline CDR1 is SNHLY and CDR2 is FYNNEI. This CDR3 spans 16 amino acids. V was trimmed by 3 bases and J by 6 bases, leaving 15 bases between them. The CDR3 loop is CASSERGPGFNSPLHF. Written as DNA, the CDR3 is TGTGCCAGCAGTGAGAGAGGGCCGGGTTTTAATTCACCCCTCCACTTT.

This clonotype has just one count. This sequence joins TRBV2 and TRBJ2-2; 8 bases agree with TRBD1. The CDR3 is made up of 15 amino acids. CDR1 and CDR2 from the germline V gene are SNHLY and FYNNEI. V shed 6 bases and J 0 bases; nucleotides not matched to a gene: 3. CDR3 sequence reads: CASRRTGSNTGELFF. In DNA form, the CDR3 reads TGTGCCAGCAGACGGACAGGGTCGAACACCGGGGAGCTGTTTTTT.

This clonotype appeared a few times. The V gene is TRBV20-1, the J gene TRBJ2-5; 8 positions match TRBD1. J lost 5 bases, V lost 4 bases, and 9 bases had no gene match. Germline V lookup: CDR1 DFQATT, CDR2 SNEGSKA (reference sequence). The CDR3 contains 14 residues. CDR3 residues: CSAKSDRGVETQYF. In nucleotides, the CDR3 is TGCAGTGCTAAGTCCGACAGGGGAGTGGAGACCCAGTACTTC.

The chain carries TRBV27 and TRBJ1-6; D remains ambiguous. Germline V gene sequence: CDR1 MNHEY, CDR2 SMNVEV (reference sequence). This CDR3 region has 16 residues. V lost 5 bases to trimming and J lost 0 bases, with 11 bases between them. This CDR3 reads CASSPGLSSYNSPLHF. In DNA, the CDR3 is TGTGCCAGCAGTCCCGGGCTGAGCTCCTATAATTCACCCCTCCACTTT.